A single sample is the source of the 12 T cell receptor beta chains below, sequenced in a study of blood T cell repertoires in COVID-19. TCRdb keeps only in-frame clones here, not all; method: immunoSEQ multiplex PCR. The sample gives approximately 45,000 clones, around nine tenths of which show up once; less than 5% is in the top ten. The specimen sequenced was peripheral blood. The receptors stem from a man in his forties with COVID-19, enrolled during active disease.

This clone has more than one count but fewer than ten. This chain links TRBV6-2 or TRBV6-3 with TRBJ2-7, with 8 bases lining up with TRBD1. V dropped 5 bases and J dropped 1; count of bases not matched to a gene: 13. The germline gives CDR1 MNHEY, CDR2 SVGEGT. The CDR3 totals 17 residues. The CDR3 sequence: CASSPPDRDATSYEQYF. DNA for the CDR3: TGTGCCAGCAGTCCCCCGGACAGGGACGCTACGTCCTACGAGCAGTACTTC.

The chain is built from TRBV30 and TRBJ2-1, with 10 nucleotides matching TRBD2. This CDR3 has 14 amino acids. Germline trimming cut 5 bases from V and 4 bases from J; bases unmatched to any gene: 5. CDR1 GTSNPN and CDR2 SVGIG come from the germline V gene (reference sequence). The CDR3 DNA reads TGTGCCTGGCGGGGACTAGCGCCTTACAATGAGCAGTTCTTC. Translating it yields CAWRGLAPYNEQFF.

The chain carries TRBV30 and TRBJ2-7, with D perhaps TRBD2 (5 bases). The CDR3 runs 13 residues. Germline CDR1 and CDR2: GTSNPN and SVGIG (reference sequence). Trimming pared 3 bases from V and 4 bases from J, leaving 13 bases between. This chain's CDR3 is CAWRKASGYEQYF. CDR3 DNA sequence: TGTGCCTGGAGGAAGGCCTCGGGGTACGAGCAGTACTTC.

Here the CDR3 DNA reads TGTGCCAGCAGCCCTCCAGGGGGGTACCTTAACTATGGCTACACCTTC. This encodes CASSPPGGYLNYGYTF. This sequence joins TRBV7-9 and TRBJ1-2, with 7 positions matching TRBD1. This CDR3 spans 16 amino acids. V lost 5 bases, J lost 1 base, and 10 bases stayed unmatched. Germline loops: CDR1 SEHNR, CDR2 FQNEAQ (reference sequence).

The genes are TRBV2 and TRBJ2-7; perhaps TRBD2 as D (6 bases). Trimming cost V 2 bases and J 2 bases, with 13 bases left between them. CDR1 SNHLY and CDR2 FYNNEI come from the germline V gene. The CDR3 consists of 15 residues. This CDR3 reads CASSEWGTAPYEQYF. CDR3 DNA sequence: TGTGCCAGCAGTGAATGGGGGACTGCTCCCTACGAGCAGTACTTC.

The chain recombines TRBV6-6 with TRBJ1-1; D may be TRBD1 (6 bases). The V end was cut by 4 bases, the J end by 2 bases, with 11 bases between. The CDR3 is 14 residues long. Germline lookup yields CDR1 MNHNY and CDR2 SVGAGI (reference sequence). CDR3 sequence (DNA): TGTGCCAGCAGTTCAGGGGAAATTAACACTGAAGCTTTCTTT. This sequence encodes CASSSGEINTEAFF.

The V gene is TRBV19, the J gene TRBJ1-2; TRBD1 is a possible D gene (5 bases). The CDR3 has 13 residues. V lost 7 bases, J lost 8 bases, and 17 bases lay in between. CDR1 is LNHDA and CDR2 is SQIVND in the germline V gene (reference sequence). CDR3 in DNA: TGTGCCAGTATCCATACAGGTGATGGAGGCTACACCTTC. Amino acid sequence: CASIHTGDGGYTF.

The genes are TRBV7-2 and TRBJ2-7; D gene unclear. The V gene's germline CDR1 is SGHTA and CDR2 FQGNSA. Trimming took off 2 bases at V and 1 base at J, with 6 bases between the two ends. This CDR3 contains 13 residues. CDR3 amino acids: CASSLSQSYEQYF. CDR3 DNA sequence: TGTGCCAGCAGCTTAAGTCAGTCCTACGAGCAGTACTTC.

CDR3 in DNA: TGTGCCTGGGCAAGACAGGGGCAAAACTATGGCTACACCTTC. Translating it yields CAWARQGQNYGYTF. The V gene is TRBV30, the J gene TRBJ1-2, with 8 positions matching TRBD1. Trimming removed 5 bases from V and 2 bases from J; junction bases left unmatched: 7. Looked up from germline, CDR1 is GTSNPN and CDR2 is SVGIG (reference sequence). CDR3 length: 14 amino acids.

CDR3 DNA: TGTGCCAGCAGTGAAGGGTTAGCGGCGTACAATGAGCAGTTCTTC. It encodes CASSEGLAAYNEQFF. The chain couples TRBV25-1 to TRBJ2-1, with D possibly TRBD2 on 6 matching bases. The CDR3 totals 15 residues. Germline CDR1 is MGHDK and CDR2 is SYGVNS. Trimming took off 2 bases at V and 4 bases at J, with 12 bases between the two ends.

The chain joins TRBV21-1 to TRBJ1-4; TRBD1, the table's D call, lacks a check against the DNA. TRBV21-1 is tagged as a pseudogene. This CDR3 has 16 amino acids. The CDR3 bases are TGTGCCAGCAGCAAAGCCCGGGACAGGGCCGAGGAAAAACTGTTTTTT. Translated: CASSKARDRAEEKLFF.

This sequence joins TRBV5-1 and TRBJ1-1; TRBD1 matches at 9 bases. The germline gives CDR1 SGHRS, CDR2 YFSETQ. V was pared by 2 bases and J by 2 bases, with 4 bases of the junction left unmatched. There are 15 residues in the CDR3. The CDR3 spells CASSFGDRDNTEAFF. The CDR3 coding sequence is TGCGCCAGCAGCTTTGGGGACAGGGACAACACTGAAGCTTTCTTT.